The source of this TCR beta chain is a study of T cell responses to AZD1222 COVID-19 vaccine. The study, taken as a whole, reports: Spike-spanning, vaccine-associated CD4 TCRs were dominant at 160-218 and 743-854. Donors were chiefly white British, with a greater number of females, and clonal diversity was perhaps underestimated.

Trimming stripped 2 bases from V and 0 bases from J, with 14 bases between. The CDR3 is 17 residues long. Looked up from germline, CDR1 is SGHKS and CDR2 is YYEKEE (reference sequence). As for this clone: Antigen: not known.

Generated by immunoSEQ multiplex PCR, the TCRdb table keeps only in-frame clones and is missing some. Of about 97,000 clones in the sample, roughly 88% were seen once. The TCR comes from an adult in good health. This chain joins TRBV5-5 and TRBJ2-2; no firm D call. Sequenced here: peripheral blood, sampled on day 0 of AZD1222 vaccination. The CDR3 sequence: CASSFGHIEPNTGELFF. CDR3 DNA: TGTGCCAGCAGCTTTGGTCATATCGAACCGAACACCGGGGAGCTGTTTTTT.